One and the same sample provided the 15 T cell receptor beta chains below, sequenced in a study of blood T cell repertoires in COVID-19. Method: immunoSEQ multiplex PCR; TCRdb's copy keeps in-frame clones and lacks some. The table records fewer than 400,000 clones, over 80% of them present only once. Sequenced material: PBMCs or T cells enriched from blood (not recorded which). Receptors originate from a woman aged 18-30 years who had recovered from COVID-19.

The rearrangement links TRBV18 to TRBJ2-3, with a tentative D call TRBD1 (6 bases). V was cut by 0 bases and J by 0 bases, with 10 bases left in between. Germline CDR1 reads KGHSH; CDR2 reads LQKENI. This CDR3 comprises 16 residues. The CDR3 bases are TGTGCCAGCTCACCACCGGTGGGGGCTAGCACAGATACGCAGTATTTT. Amino acid sequence: CASSPPVGASTDTQYF.

This chain uses TRBV4-1 with TRBJ1-2; the D is unclear. The V gene's germline CDR1 is MGHRA and CDR2 YSYEKL. This CDR3 has 13 residues. Trimming removed 0 bases at V and 5 bases at J, with 7 bases between. CDR3 in DNA: TGCGCCAGCAGCCAAGATCGGGAGTATGGCTACACCTTC. Its translation is CASSQDREYGYTF.

The chain carries TRBV11-1 and TRBJ2-3; D perhaps matches TRBD1 (6 bases). Trimming cost V 5 bases and J 3 bases, with 15 bases left between them. Germline V gene sequence: CDR1 SGHAT, CDR2 FQDESV (reference sequence). CDR3 length: 15 residues. The CDR3: CASSGVRGRTDTQYF. The CDR3 DNA reads TGTGCCAGCAGCGGCGTCAGGGGTAGGACAGATACGCAGTATTTT.

This clone was recorded once. V gene TRBV11-1 combines with J gene TRBJ1-3; D is unresolved. The germline CDR1 and CDR2 sequences are SGHAT and FQDESV (reference sequence). Trimming took 5 bases from V and 3 from J, leaving 11 bases between them. The CDR3 extends over 14 amino acids. The CDR3 region has the DNA TGTGCCAGCAGCAATAATGCGTTTGGAAACACCATATATTTT. Encoded protein: CASSNNAFGNTIYF.

This clone was counted a few times. V and J are TRBV7-9 and TRBJ2-3, with 10 bases fitting TRBD2. Per the germline V gene, CDR1 is SEHNR and CDR2 is FQNEAQ (reference sequence). V gave up 5 bases and J gave up 7 bases; unmatched junction bases: 9. This CDR3 region has 15 residues. The CDR3 here is CASSPVLAGDYTQYF. CDR3 DNA sequence: TGTGCCAGCAGCCCGGTGCTAGCGGGAGACTATACGCAGTATTTT.

The genes are TRBV9 and TRBJ1-3; maybe TRBD1 (6 bases). Looked up from germline, CDR1 is SGDLS and CDR2 is YYNGEE. The V and J ends lost 4 bases and 0 bases respectively, with 17 bases between them. The CDR3 is 17 amino acids. In DNA form, the CDR3 reads TGTGCCAGCAGCCTCGCCGGGACAATCAACTCTGGAAACACCATATATTTT. This translates into CASSLAGTINSGNTIYF.

The chain joins TRBV5-1 to TRBJ2-7; 9 nucleotides match TRBD1. Germline assignment: CDR1 SGHRS and CDR2 YFSETQ. With 0 bases clipped from V and 3 bases from J, the junction kept 4 bases outside the gene matches. This CDR3 has 15 amino acids. CDR3 sequence: CASSLVTGQGYEQYF. CDR3 sequence (DNA): TGCGCCAGCAGCTTGGTAACGGGACAGGGCTACGAGCAGTACTTC.

The gene calls are TRBV10-3 and TRBJ2-3; TRBD1 agrees at 12 bases. The CDR3 totals 16 residues. The germline V gene has CDR1 ENHRY and CDR2 SYGVKD. The J segment lost 1 base and the V segment lost 5 bases, leaving 4 bases of the junction unmatched. Here the CDR3 DNA reads TGTGCCATCAGTCCCCGGGACAGGGGGCGCACAGATACGCAGTATTTT. It is translated as CAISPRDRGRTDTQYF.

This chain connects TRBV2 to TRBJ1-2; D perhaps matches TRBD1 (6 bases). V was pared by 3 bases and J by 4 bases, with 15 bases between. This CDR3 region has 15 residues. Germline lookup yields CDR1 SNHLY and CDR2 FYNNEI. CDR3 DNA: TGTGCCAGCAGTGACGACAGGAGGATCCTCTATGGCTACACCTTC. This gives the protein CASSDDRRILYGYTF.

The V and J genes are TRBV28 and TRBJ2-3; perhaps TRBD1 as D (5 bases). Germline CDR1 and CDR2: MDHEN and SYDVKM. V lost 4 bases and J lost 0, with 8 bases in between. The CDR3 spans 14 residues. CDR3 sequence: CASSSGHSTDTQYF. CDR3 DNA: TGTGCCAGCAGTTCCGGACACAGCACAGATACGCAGTATTTT.

The chain recombines TRBV10-3 with TRBJ2-1; tentatively, D is TRBD1 (6 bases). The CDR3 length is 12 residues. CDR1 ENHRY and CDR2 SYGVKD come from the germline V gene. Between the trimmed V and J ends, which lost 5 bases and 10 bases, there was a span of 12 bases. CDR3: CAISTHTGEQFF. CDR3 bases: TGTGCCATCAGTACTCATACAGGGGAGCAGTTCTTC.

The chain recombines TRBV11-2 with TRBJ2-3; 8 positions match TRBD2. The J segment lost 4 bases and the V segment lost 1 base, leaving 4 bases of the junction unmatched. Germline V CDR1 and CDR2: SGHAT, FQNNGV. This CDR3 region has 15 residues. CDR3 nucleotide sequence: TGTGCCAGCAGCTTAGCGGGGGGGGGAGCAGATACGCAGTATTTT. Translating gives CASSLAGGGADTQYF.

V usage is TRBV7-9 and J usage is TRBJ2-7, with TRBD2 matching over 10 bases. The germline gives CDR1 SEHNR, CDR2 FQNEAQ (reference sequence). There are 14 residues in the CDR3. Trimming removed 2 bases from V and 3 bases from J; junction bases left unmatched: 1. The CDR3 loop reads CASSLIAGGYEQYF. The CDR3 coding sequence is TGTGCCAGCAGCTTAATAGCGGGAGGCTACGAGCAGTACTTC.

This clone appeared a few times. The J gene is TRBJ2-5, the V gene TRBV5-8; 16 bases line up with TRBD2. CDR1 is SGHTS, CDR2 YDEGEE, per germline. CDR3 length: 17 residues. With V trimmed by 1 base and J by 5 bases, 5 bases remained unmatched. The CDR3 here is CASSLPGLAGGHETQYF. The DNA of the CDR3 is TGTGCCAGCAGCTTGCCGGGACTAGCGGGGGGGCATGAGACCCAGTACTTC.

V is TRBV3-1 (or the pseudogene TRBV3-2) and J is TRBJ2-1; the match to TRBD2 covers 9 bases. With 0 bases clipped from V and 8 bases from J, the junction kept 11 bases outside the gene matches. The CDR3 consists of 17 residues. Germline CDR1 is LGHDT and CDR2 is YNNKEL (reference sequence). CDR3 sequence reads: CASSQEGVAGDIDEQFF. CDR3 bases: TGTGCCAGCAGCCAAGAGGGAGTAGCGGGAGATATTGATGAGCAGTTCTTC.